The 15 T cell receptor beta chains below were found in one sample sequenced in a study of Graves' ophthalmopathy and Graves' hyperthyroidism. Beta-chain TCR CDR3 regions were amplified from RNA transcripts. First-round RT-PCR relied on HTBI primers, and a second-round multiplex PCR came next. TCRdb called the multiplex PCR reads again in MiXCR, with one record for every CDR3 protein. The sample records 1 million to 1.3 million distinct CDR3 sequences, 35% to 40% being singletons. The sample was peripheral blood or thyroid tissue (not recorded which). Receptor source: an adult man with Graves' hyperthyroidism.

The chain has TRBV20-1 and TRBJ2-7; D gene ambiguous. Germline loops: CDR1 DFQATT, CDR2 SNEGSKA (reference sequence). This CDR3 comprises 11 residues. V was cut by 5 bases and J by 5 bases, with 10 bases left in between. In nucleotides, the CDR3 is TGCAGTGCTGCGGACGGAGACGAGCAGTACTTC. Amino acids: CSAADGDEQYF.

This clonotype has a handful of counts. The CDR3 region is CASSIGTGDNSPLHF. DNA for the CDR3: TGCGCCAGCAGTATCGGGACAGGGGATAATTCACCCCTCCACTTT. The rearrangement joins TRBV10-2 to TRBJ1-6; 10 bases align to TRBD1. Germline CDR1 reads WSHSY; CDR2 reads SAAADI. The ends lost 5 bases at V and 5 bases at J; junction bases unmatched: 3. The CDR3 is made up of 15 amino acids.

At least ten counts were recorded for this clonotype. A junction boundary mismatches the germline segment, possibly from a read error. The rearrangement links TRBV12-3 or TRBV12-4 to TRBJ1-3; possibly TRBD1 for D (6 bases). This CDR3 has 10 residues. The chain's CDR3 is CASGRDTVYF. CDR3 DNA sequence: TGTGCCAGCGGGAGGGACACCGTATATTTT.

This clonotype has a count of ten or more. The conserved phenylalanine or tryptophan normally closing the CDR3 is absent here, so this likely arose from a read error. No DNA is shown, since the ends of the CDR3 on it are uncertain; the CDR3 is the one TCRdb lists. The chain has TRBV9 and TRBJ1-4. The CDR3 adds up to 8 amino acids, both ends counted. Germline V gene sequence: CDR1 SGDLS, CDR2 YYNGEE. This CDR3 reads CASSVRDS.

This clonotype has only a few counts. This CDR3 is CAISARLVGYTF. The CDR3 nucleotides are TGTGCCATCAGTGCTAGACTGGTTGGCTACACCTTC. The chain employs TRBV10-3 and TRBJ1-2; D not resolved. V lost 4 bases, J lost 7 bases, and 10 bases lay in between. The CDR3 length is 12 residues. Germline loops: CDR1 ENHRY, CDR2 SYGVKD.

This clonotype was counted only a few times. This sequence joins TRBV4-2 and TRBJ1-4; perhaps TRBD1 as D (5 bases). The V gene lost 3 bases and the J gene lost 0 bases, with 11 bases spanning the gap. The CDR3 extends over 16 amino acids. Looked up from germline, CDR1 is LGHNA and CDR2 is YNFKEQ. In DNA, the CDR3 is TGTGCCAGCAGCCAGGGGGAGGGAGCAACTAATGAAAAACTGTTTTTT. Amino acids: CASSQGEGATNEKLFF.

This clonotype was found many times. V gene TRBV15 combines with J gene TRBJ1-6; D ambiguous. The CDR3 length is 14 residues. Between the trimmed V and J ends, which lost 2 bases and 7 bases, there was a span of 9 bases. CDR1 LNHNV and CDR2 YYDKDF come from the germline V gene (reference sequence). The CDR3 reads CATSRITENSPLHF. Written as DNA, the CDR3 is TGTGCCACCAGCAGAATCACTGAAAATTCACCCCTCCACTTT.

This chain links TRBV7-3 with TRBJ1-5; possible D gene TRBD1, 6 bases. There are 16 residues in the CDR3. The germline V gene has CDR1 SGHTA and CDR2 FQGTGA. Trimming removed 0 bases at V and 5 bases at J, with 14 bases between. CDR3 region: CASSLTGAEGHQPQHF. CDR3 DNA sequence: TGTGCCAGCAGCTTAACGGGGGCCGAGGGACATCAGCCCCAGCATTTT.

This clonotype showed up many times. This chain links TRBV9 with TRBJ2-7; tentative D call: TRBD1 (5 bases). Trimming pared 0 bases from V and 0 bases from J, leaving 13 bases between. The CDR3 consists of 16 residues. The germline V gene encodes CDR1 SGDLS and CDR2 YYNGEE. CDR3 DNA: TGTGCCAGCAGCGTAGGCTCAGGGCTCAACTCCTACGAGCAGTACTTC. The encoded protein is CASSVGSGLNSYEQYF.

In regard to this clonotype: A single base separates this from a much larger clone, so it may be a read error. The chain has TRBV20-1 and TRBJ2-7; D remains unclear. The CDR3 is 13 amino acids. Germline-derived CDR1 and CDR2 are DFQATT and SNEGSKA (reference sequence). CDR3: CSASRGDTYGQYF. The CDR3 DNA reads as TGCAGTGCTAGTCGCGGCGATACCTACGGGCAGTACTTC.

This clonotype was picked up many times. V is TRBV10-3 and J is TRBJ2-5; no clear D. The germline gives CDR1 ENHRY, CDR2 SYGVKD. The CDR3 spans 11 residues. V gave up 6 bases and J gave up 3 bases, with 5 bases separating them. CDR3 nucleotides: TGTGCCATCAGCCTGAAAGAGACCCAGTACTTC. Protein: CAISLKETQYF.

This clonotype was seen more than once but under ten times. The chain joins TRBV7-6 to TRBJ2-5; D not certain. Trimming cost V 11 bases and J 1 base, with 8 bases left between them. This CDR3 contains 11 residues. Germline CDR1 reads SGHVS; CDR2 reads FNYEAQ. The CDR3 DNA follows: TGTGCCGACACCTCCCAAGAGACCCAGTACTTC. This encodes CADTSQETQYF.

The chain uses TRBV11-2 and TRBJ1-3; D perhaps matches TRBD1 (6 bases). CDR3 length equals 15 residues. Trimming pared 7 bases from V and 1 base from J, leaving 14 bases between. CDR1 is SGHAT and CDR2 is FQNNGV in the germline V gene. The CDR3: CASTPIQGSGNTIYF. The CDR3 nucleotides read TGTGCCAGCACCCCAATACAGGGTTCTGGAAACACCATATATTTT. The full variable domain, in which reference TRBV11-2 and TRBJ1-3 provide the parts outside the CDR3, is EAGVAQSPRYKIIEKRQSVAFWCNPISGHATLYWYQQILGQGPKLLIQFQNNGVVDDSQLPKDRFSAERLKGVDSTLKIQPAKLEDSAVYLCASTPIQGSGNTIYFGEGSWLTVV.

The chain is built from TRBV19 and TRBJ2-5, with 10 bases fitting TRBD1. The CDR3 covers 14 residues. Germline loops: CDR1 LNHDA, CDR2 SQIVND (reference sequence). V lost 4 bases to trimming and J lost 9 bases; unmatched junction nucleotides: 8. CDR3 residues: CASSSPDRGQAQYF. DNA of the CDR3: TGTGCCAGTAGTAGCCCAGACAGGGGGCAGGCCCAGTACTTC.

This clonotype was picked up one time. A much bigger clone sits one base away, suggesting this may be a read error. J is TRBJ1-1 and V is TRBV5-1; the D gene is possibly TRBD1 (5 bases). The CDR3 spans 15 residues. V gave up 4 bases and J gave up 7 bases, with 20 bases separating them. Germline V gene sequence: CDR1 SGHRS, CDR2 YFSETQ. The CDR3 coding sequence is TGCGCCAGCAGCGTCGGGACTGATCATCTGGATGAAGCTTTCTTT. As protein: CASSVGTDHLDEAFF.